The 28 T cell receptor beta chains presented below share a single source sample, sequenced in a study of neurological immune-mediated disorders. Using its own MiXCR run on the 5' RACE reads, TCRdb lists one record per CDR3 protein. The sample gives just over 50,000 distinct CDR3 sequences, 3% to 4% of which show up once; approximately 5.8% is in the top ten. Sequences were obtained from PBMCs. These receptor sequences come from a man aged 35-49 years with multiple sclerosis.

The table lists this clonotype with many counts. Given a much more abundant clone one base away, this may be a read error. The chain employs TRBV29-1 and TRBJ1-1; a possible D gene is TRBD1 (5 bases). The CDR3 runs 14 residues. Trimming took off 2 bases at V and 0 bases at J, with 10 bases between the two ends. Germline V gives CDR1 SQVTM, CDR2 ANQGSEA. CDR3 residues: CSVEQGIMNTEAFF. The CDR3 DNA sequence: TGCAGCGTTGAACAGGGAATTATGAACACTGAAGCTTTCTTT. The entire variable domain, with the rest obtained from reference TRBV29-1 and TRBJ1-1, is as follows: SAVISQKPSRDICQRGTSLTIQCQVDSQVTMMFWYRQQPGQSLTLIATANQGSEATYESGFVIDKFPISRPNLTFSTLTVSNMSPEDSSIYLCSVEQGIMNTEAFFGQGTRLTVV.

The sample holds many counts of this clonotype. This sequence joins TRBV7-8 and TRBJ1-2; no clear D. The germline gives CDR1 SGHVS, CDR2 FQNEAQ. V was cut by 1 base and J by 1 base, with 7 bases left in between. The CDR3 sequence is 14 residues long. CDR3 sequence: CASSLEGSNYGYTF. The DNA for the CDR3 is TGTGCCAGCAGCTTAGAGGGAAGTAACTATGGCTACACCTTC.

In this sample, this clonotype turned up many times. The V and J genes are TRBV5-6 and TRBJ2-3; the D gene is possibly TRBD1 (5 bases). The CDR3 is 13 amino acids. V was cut by 4 bases and J by 4 bases, with 10 bases left in between. The V gene's germline CDR1 is SGHDT and CDR2 YYEEEE. The CDR3 bases are TGTGCCAGCAGCCGAGACAGAGCAGATACGCAGTATTTT. Translation gives CASSRDRADTQYF.

This clonotype was recorded at least ten times. The genes are TRBV4-2 and TRBJ2-5; possible D gene TRBD1, 5 bases. This CDR3 spans 12 amino acids. Germline assignment: CDR1 LGHNA and CDR2 YNFKEQ. V was pared by 0 bases and J by 7 bases, with 6 bases between. The CDR3 protein is CASSQERGTQYF. DNA for the CDR3: TGTGCCAGCAGCCAAGAAAGGGGGACCCAGTACTTC.

This clonotype was recorded a few times. This chain links TRBV2 with TRBJ2-5; D is unclear. V lost 2 bases to trimming and J lost 7 bases, with 14 bases between them. This CDR3 has 14 residues. CDR1 is SNHLY and CDR2 is FYNNEI in the germline V gene. This CDR3 is CASSESLRAGTQYF. CDR3 sequence (DNA): TGTGCCAGCAGTGAATCACTCCGTGCTGGGACCCAGTACTTC.

The V and J genes are TRBV29-1 and TRBJ2-7; D is perhaps TRBD2 (5 bases). Trimming left V 4 bases short and J 2 bases short, with 12 bases between. Germline CDR1 SQVTM, CDR2 ANQGSEA. The CDR3 is made up of 13 amino acids. CDR3 region: CSVGRGLTYEQYF. The CDR3 DNA reads as TGCAGCGTTGGAAGAGGGTTAACCTACGAGCAGTACTTC.

This clonotype was picked up many times. The V gene is TRBV5-1, the J gene TRBJ2-5; 7 bases match TRBD2. Germline loops: CDR1 SGHRS, CDR2 YFSETQ. V trimming: 4 bases; J trimming: 5 bases; junction bases outside the gene matches: 11. The CDR3 runs 15 residues. The CDR3: CASSLGRRRGETQYF. CDR3 in DNA: TGCGCCAGCAGCCTAGGACGCCGGCGGGGGGAGACCCAGTACTTC.

This clonotype was seen at least ten times. The rearrangement links TRBV9 to TRBJ1-1, with D perhaps TRBD1 (6 bases). CDR1 and CDR2 (germline): SGDLS, YYNGEE. This CDR3 has 13 amino acids. V was pared by 4 bases and J by 3 bases, with 10 bases between. The CDR3 DNA reads TGTGCCAGCAGCCAGGGGATGGACACTGAAGCTTTCTTT. This translates into CASSQGMDTEAFF.

This clonotype occurred many times. This chain uses TRBV29-1 with TRBJ2-6; D could derive from TRBD1 or TRBD2 (5 bases each). Germline CDR1 and CDR2: SQVTM and ANQGSEA. V lost 3 bases and J 4 bases, leaving 25 bases between the germline ends. The CDR3 is 19 amino acids. CDR3 nucleotides: TGCAGCGTTGACGTCTGGGGGTCGGCCCACGGTTCCGGGGCCAACGTCCTGACTTTC. This translates into CSVDVWGSAHGSGANVLTF.

This clonotype came up many times. V and J are TRBV20-1 and TRBJ1-6; D remains ambiguous. Trimming removed 3 bases at V and 4 bases at J, with 10 bases between. The germline gives CDR1 DFQATT, CDR2 SNEGSKA (reference sequence). The CDR3 is 14 amino acids. Here the CDR3 reads CSARGGQYNSPLHF. For the CDR3, the DNA is TGCAGTGCTAGGGGCGGGCAATATAATTCACCCCTCCACTTT.

This clonotype was counted a few times. The rearrangement joins TRBV24-1 to TRBJ1-2; D gene ambiguous. This CDR3 comprises 14 residues. The germline gives CDR1 KGHDR, CDR2 SFDVKD. Trimming left V 2 bases short and J 3 bases short, with 9 bases between. The CDR3 here is CATSDSEIHYGYTF. The CDR3 DNA sequence: TGTGCCACCAGTGATTCGGAAATACACTATGGCTACACCTTC.

This clonotype occurred many times. V and J are TRBV29-1 and TRBJ1-2; no definite D call. CDR3 length: 12 residues. The germline V gene has CDR1 SQVTM and CDR2 ANQGSEA. Trimming took 1 base from V and 6 from J, leaving 9 bases between them. CDR3: CSVEGSGNGYTF. In DNA, the CDR3 is TGCAGCGTTGAAGGGTCAGGAAATGGCTACACCTTC.

This clonotype was observed many times. The genes are TRBV12-3 or TRBV12-4 and TRBJ1-4; 9 bases map to TRBD1. This CDR3 is built from 15 residues. The junction had 11 bases not matched to a gene; V was cut back by 7 bases and J by 8 bases. The CDR3 region is CASKGTGSGGEKLFF. CDR3 bases: TGTGCCAGCAAAGGGACAGGGTCGGGTGGAGAAAAACTGTTTTTT.

This clonotype has a count of ten or more. The chain recombines TRBV7-9 with TRBJ1-4, with 7 bases identical to TRBD1. V was pared by 2 bases and J by 4 bases, with 4 bases of the junction left unmatched. Germline V gives CDR1 SEHNR, CDR2 FQNEAQ (reference sequence). The CDR3 loop spans 15 amino acids. CDR3 amino acids: CASSLSGQHNEKLFF. The CDR3 bases are TGTGCCAGCAGCTTATCGGGACAGCATAATGAAAAACTGTTTTTT.

This clonotype showed up many times. As DNA, the CDR3 is TGTGCCAGCAGGTTTTCAGCGGGGGGGCCTGAGACCCAGTACTTC. Residues: CASRFSAGGPETQYF. The J gene is TRBJ2-5, the V gene TRBV7-2; TRBD2 matches at 10 bases. J lost 5 bases, V lost 6 bases, and 9 bases had no gene match. The CDR3 extends over 15 amino acids. Germline V gene lookup returns CDR1 SGHTA and CDR2 FQGNSA.

In this sample, this clonotype turned up many times. This chain uses TRBV7-9 with TRBJ2-1; 11 bases agree with TRBD1. In germline, CDR1 is SEHNR, CDR2 FQNEAQ (reference sequence). The CDR3 loop spans 19 amino acids. V trimming: 2 bases; J trimming: 0 bases; junction bases outside the gene matches: 9. The CDR3 sequence is CASSLKGTGGSRSYNEQFF. CDR3 nucleotide sequence: TGTGCCAGCAGCTTAAAAGGGACAGGGGGTTCCCGCTCCTACAATGAGCAGTTCTTC.

This clonotype was seen ten or more times. This chain connects TRBV5-1 to TRBJ1-1; D uncertain. The germline CDR1 and CDR2 sequences are SGHRS and YFSETQ. V was clipped by 0 bases and J by 1 base, with 4 bases between them. There are 13 residues in the CDR3. CDR3 amino acids: CASSLEQNTEAFF. CDR3 bases: TGCGCCAGCAGCTTGGAGCAGAACACTGAAGCTTTCTTT.

This clonotype has at least ten counts. The chain carries TRBV18 and TRBJ2-1, with TRBD2 identical over 12 bases. The CDR3 contains 16 residues. CDR1 and CDR2 from the germline V gene are KGHSH and LQKENI. V dropped 4 bases and J dropped 4; count of bases not matched to a gene: 5. DNA of the CDR3: TGTGCCAGCTCACAACTAGCGGGGGGCCTGTACAATGAGCAGTTCTTC. Translation: CASSQLAGGLYNEQFF. Full variable domain (remainder filled in from reference TRBV18 and TRBJ2-1): NAGVMQNPRHLVRRRGQEARLRCSPMKGHSHVYWYRQLPEEGLKFMVYLQKENIIDESGMPKERFSAEFPKEGPSILRIQQVVRGDSAAYFCASSQLAGGLYNEQFFGPGTRLTVL.

This clonotype has ten or more counts. The CDR3 DNA reads TGCGCCAGCAGCAGGACAGGGCAAACCGGGGAGCTGTTTTTT. It translates to CASSRTGQTGELFF. The chain has TRBV5-1 and TRBJ2-2, with TRBD1 matching 8 bases. Germline CDR1 and CDR2: SGHRS and YFSETQ. The CDR3 loop spans 14 amino acids. Trimming took 4 bases from V and 5 from J; bases not matched to a gene: 4. Combining the CDR3 with reference TRBV5-1 and TRBJ2-2 gives the whole variable domain KAGVTQTPRYLIKTRGQQVTLSCSPISGHRSVSWYQQTPGQGLQFLFEYFSETQRNKGNFPGRFSGRQFSNSRSEMNVSTLELGDSALYLCASSRTGQTGELFFGEGSRLTVL.

This clonotype has at least ten counts. The chain has TRBV5-1 and TRBJ1-6, with D unresolved. This CDR3 is 13 amino acids long. V gave up 4 bases and J gave up 8 bases, with 10 bases separating them. The germline gives CDR1 SGHRS, CDR2 YFSETQ. As DNA, the CDR3 is TGCGCCAGCAGCCAGGTCTTAGATTCACCCCTCCACTTT. Amino acids: CASSQVLDSPLHF.

This clonotype was observed at least ten times. The V gene is TRBV29-1, the J gene TRBJ2-2; no clear D. CDR1 is SQVTM and CDR2 is ANQGSEA in the germline V gene. The CDR3 length is 12 residues. V dropped 6 bases and J dropped 1 base, with 6 bases sitting between them. CDR3 nucleotides: TGCAGCGTGACTCTGAACACCGGGGAGCTGTTTTTT. The encoded protein is CSVTLNTGELFF.

This clonotype was observed at least ten times. The junction departs from germline at one end; a sequencing error may be responsible. The rearrangement uses TRBV5-1 and TRBJ1-6; 8 bases are shared with TRBD1. The CDR3 has 15 residues. In germline, CDR1 is SGHRS, CDR2 YFSETQ. The CDR3 is CASSLEQGVNSPLNF. CDR3 coding DNA: TGCGCCAGCAGCTTGGAACAGGGGGTTAATTCACCCCTCAACTTT.

This clonotype was seen ten or more times. The CDR3 region has the DNA TGTGCCACCAGTGATTGGGACAGTGATACGCAGTATTTT. Encoded protein: CATSDWDSDTQYF. This chain uses TRBV24-1 with TRBJ2-3, with TRBD1 matching 7 bases. Germline CDR1 and CDR2: KGHDR and SFDVKD. This CDR3 contains 13 residues. Trimming cost V 2 bases and J 6 bases; bases outside gene matches: 1.

This clonotype was recorded many times. The J gene is TRBJ2-5, the V gene TRBV7-3, with TRBD2 as a possible D gene (7 bases). Germline V gene data show CDR1 as SGHTA and CDR2 as FQGTGA. V gave up 6 bases and J gave up 5 bases, with 19 bases separating them. This CDR3 has 15 amino acids. The CDR3 coding sequence is TGTGCCAGCAGGTCCTGGGGGGGGCAACGGGAGACCCAGTACTTC. Translation gives CASRSWGGQRETQYF.

There are many counts of this clonotype. The chain employs TRBV10-3 and TRBJ2-5; 9 positions agree with TRBD1. Trimming removed 5 bases from V and 4 bases from J; junction bases left unmatched: 2. The V gene's germline CDR1 is ENHRY and CDR2 SYGVKD. The length of the CDR3 is 13 residues. The CDR3 loop is CAISSDRGETQYF. CDR3 nucleotides: TGTGCCATCAGTTCGGACAGGGGAGAGACCCAGTACTTC.

In this sample, this clonotype turned up many times. The chain employs TRBV10-3 and TRBJ2-5; D is perhaps TRBD1 (5 bases). The CDR3 totals 14 residues. Germline loops: CDR1 ENHRY, CDR2 SYGVKD. Trimming pared 2 bases from V and 5 bases from J, leaving 12 bases between. The CDR3 region has the DNA TGTGCCATCAGTGAGGGGGCGACTGGGGAGACCCAGTACTTC. It yields the protein CAISEGATGETQYF.

This clonotype has at least ten counts. The chain links TRBV5-1 to TRBJ2-1; no reliable D call. Germline V gene sequence: CDR1 SGHRS, CDR2 YFSETQ. Trimming left V 1 base short and J 0 bases short, with 11 bases between. CDR3 length: 16 amino acids. Here the CDR3 reads CASSLQPLDSYNEQFF. CDR3 DNA: TGCGCCAGCAGCTTGCAACCCCTAGACTCCTACAATGAGCAGTTCTTC.

The table lists this clonotype with many counts. The chain joins TRBV20-1 to TRBJ2-2; TRBD2 matches 7 bases. V shed 0 bases, J shed 0 bases, and the junction held 13 bases outside the gene matches. Germline V gene sequence: CDR1 DFQATT, CDR2 SNEGSKA (reference sequence). The CDR3 length is 19 residues. The CDR3 reads CSARDPGLRGGANTGELFF. As DNA, the CDR3 is TGCAGTGCTAGAGATCCCGGGTTGCGTGGGGGGGCGAACACCGGGGAGCTGTTTTTT.